The next 2 T cell receptor beta chains were all read from a single sample in a study of T cell changes during pregnancy in multiple sclerosis. Produced via immunoSEQ multiplex PCR; TCRdb's table is partial and in-frame only. The repertoire holds about 120,000 clones, with over 85% as singletons. Sequencing used peripheral blood, obtained before pregnancy. Receptors originate from a female donor with multiple sclerosis, enrolled in a pregnancy study.

A single count supports this clone. The rearrangement uses TRBV2 and TRBJ2-1; 9 bases map to TRBD1. The J segment lost 3 bases and the V segment lost 4 bases, leaving 7 bases of the junction unmatched. The germline gives CDR1 SNHLY, CDR2 FYNNEI. CDR3 size: 16 residues. CDR3 residues: CASSASRGQGYNEQFF. DNA of the CDR3: TGTGCCAGCAGTGCCTCCCGGGGACAGGGCTACAATGAGCAGTTCTTC. Full variable domain (remainder filled in from reference TRBV2 and TRBJ2-1): EPEVTQTPSHQVTQMGQEVILRCVPISNHLYFYWYRQILGQKVEFLVSFYNNEISEKSEIFDDQFSVERPDGSNFTLKIRSTKLEDSAMYFCASSASRGQGYNEQFFGPGTRLTVL.

This chain links TRBV30 with TRBJ2-2, with 8 nucleotides matching TRBD1. Germline trimming cut 5 bases from V and 3 bases from J; bases unmatched to any gene: 5. The CDR3 has 14 residues. Germline loops: CDR1 GTSNPN, CDR2 SVGIG (reference sequence). Here the CDR3 reads CAWGQGTDTGELFF. CDR3 coding DNA: TGTGCCTGGGGACAGGGAACCGACACCGGGGAGCTGTTTTTT.